This is a list of T cell receptor beta chains from one sample in a study of blood T cell repertoires in COVID-19. TCRdb's table, derived via immunoSEQ multiplex PCR, lists solely in-frame clones and lacks some. The data show under 150,000 clones, approximately 84% seen once. The sequenced sample was peripheral blood. The receptors originated from a human donor in a cohort sampled during active COVID-19. The CDR3 runs from the conserved cysteine through the conserved F or W. D genes are given only for firm matches. The size field is filled for only some rows; it gives once, few, many or a size class.

.,TRBV5-1,TRBD1,TRBJ1-2,CASSLEGGGNYGYTF,TGCGCCAGCAGCTTGGAAGGGGGCGGGAACTATGGCTACACCTTC
.,TRBV5-6,.,TRBJ1-3,CASSLFEANTIYF,TGTGCCAGCAGCTTGTTTGAGGCGAACACCATATATTTT
.,TRBV5-4,TRBD2,TRBJ2-1,CASSLEASGGYNEQFF,TGTGCCAGCAGCTTGGAGGCTAGCGGGGGGTACAATGAGCAGTTCTTC
once,TRBV30,TRBD1,TRBJ1-4,CAWTTGTGNFEKLFF,TGTGCCTGGACTACCGGGACAGGGAATTTCGAAAAACTGTTTTTT
.,TRBV30,TRBD2,TRBJ2-7,CAWSVAGGVYEQYF,TGTGCCTGGAGTGTAGCCGGGGGGGTCTACGAGCAGTACTTC
few,TRBV5-1,TRBD1,TRBJ1-1,CASSGPGQGSTEAFF,TGCGCCAGCAGCGGACCGGGACAGGGGAGCACTGAAGCTTTCTTT
.,TRBV11-2,TRBD1,TRBJ2-7,CASSYTTGDEQYF,TGTGCCAGCAGCTATACGACAGGGGACGAGCAGTACTTC
.,TRBV7-9,.,TRBJ1-1,CASSLQGKGDTEAFF,TGTGCCAGCAGCTTACAGGGGAAGGGGGACACTGAAGCTTTCTTT
.,TRBV7-8,TRBD1,TRBJ2-2,CASRDTGTGPTGELFF,TGTGCCAGCAGGGATACCGGGACAGGGCCTACCGGGGAGCTGTTTTTT
.,TRBV5-1,TRBD2,TRBJ2-7,CASSSSGGVYEQYF,TGCGCCAGCAGCTCTAGCGGGGGTGTCTACGAGCAGTACTTC
few,TRBV15,.,TRBJ2-4,CATSTGLLVRILAKNIQYF,TGTGCCACCAGCACTGGACTCCTTGTGAGAATTCTAGCCAAAAACATTCAGTACTTC
.,TRBV19,.,TRBJ1-4,CASSMVGANNEKLFF,TGTGCCAGTAGTATGGTGGGGGCTAATAATGAAAAACTGTTTTTT
.,TRBV10-2,TRBD1,TRBJ1-2,CASSESSTGDGYTF,TGCGCCAGCAGTGAGTCAAGTACAGGGGATGGCTACACCTTC
.,TRBV5-1,TRBD1,TRBJ1-6,CASSLGFGQGASPLHF,TGCGCCAGCAGCTTGGGCTTCGGACAGGGGGCTTCACCCCTCCACTTT
.,TRBV30,TRBD1,TRBJ2-1,CAWSDRDREGMAYNEQFF,TGTGCCTGGAGTGACCGGGACAGGGAGGGGATGGCCTACAATGAGCAGTTCTTC
.,TRBV19,.,TRBJ1-5,CASSLTGTYSNQPQHF,TGTGCCAGTAGTCTAACGGGGACTTATAGCAATCAGCCCCAGCATTTT
.,TRBV4-1,TRBD1,TRBJ2-5,CASSQVGQGKETQYF,TGCGCCAGCAGCCAAGTAGGACAGGGAAAAGAGACCCAGTACTTC
.,TRBV7-2,.,TRBJ2-3,CASNPFGLATDTQYF,TGTGCCAGCAACCCATTTGGGCTAGCCACAGATACGCAGTATTTT
.,TRBV19,.,TRBJ1-5,CASRARNSLNQPQHF,TGTGCCAGTAGGGCAAGAAATAGCCTCAATCAGCCCCAGCATTTT
.,TRBV13,TRBD1,TRBJ1-1,CASSLGQGAGNTEAFF,TGTGCCAGCAGCCTTGGACAGGGGGCAGGGAACACTGAAGCTTTCTTT
.,TRBV6-5,.,TRBJ2-7,CASSQGSNGVYEQYF,TGTGCCAGCTCCCAGGGCTCAAATGGAGTATACGAGCAGTACTTC
few,TRBV4-1,.,TRBJ1-5,CASSLVSGNQPQHF,TGCGCCAGCAGCCTTGTATCGGGCAATCAGCCCCAGCATTTT
.,TRBV10-3,TRBD2,TRBJ2-7,CAIRSPERTSRGYEQYF,TGTGCCATCAGAAGTCCAGAGCGGACTAGCCGCGGCTACGAGCAGTACTTC
.,TRBV3-1/TRBV3-2,TRBD2,TRBJ2-7,CASSQGTSAGEQYF,TGTGCCAGCAGCCAAGGGACTAGCGCTGGCGAGCAGTACTTC
few,TRBV6-6,.,TRBJ1-6,CASSYPELPSPLHF,TGTGCCAGCAGTTACCCCGAACTCCCTTCACCCCTCCACTTT
.,TRBV3-1/TRBV3-2,TRBD1,TRBJ1-1,CASSQGRRQGEAFF,TGTGCCAGCAGCCAAGGGCGGAGACAGGGGGAAGCTTTCTTT
.,TRBV27,.,TRBJ1-2,CASSLTPGYPTF,TGTGCCAGCAGTCTCACTCCAGGGTATCCCACCTTC
few,TRBV10-1,.,TRBJ1-5,CASSDDRYSNQPQHF,TGCGCCAGCAGTGATGACAGATATAGCAATCAGCCCCAGCATTTT
.,TRBV30,.,TRBJ2-7,CAWRGWGLGYEQYF,TGTGCCTGGAGAGGATGGGGGCTGGGATACGAGCAGTACTTC
.,TRBV29-1,TRBD1,TRBJ2-1,CSVRDGQGSYNEQFF,TGCAGCGTGCGGGATGGACAGGGGTCCTACAATGAGCAGTTCTTC
.,TRBV4-1,.,TRBJ1-3,CASSQGRRNGGNTIYF,TGCGCCAGCAGCCAAGGTCGGAGAAACGGGGGAAACACCATATATTTT
.,TRBV3-1/TRBV3-2,.,TRBJ1-1,CASSQQGSRKAEAFF,TGTGCCAGCAGCCAACAGGGGTCGCGGAAGGCTGAAGCTTTCTTT
.,TRBV11-2,TRBD1,TRBJ1-3,CASSLAGTVGNTIYF,TGTGCCAGCAGCCTAGCCGGGACAGTTGGAAACACCATATATTTT
.,TRBV13,.,TRBJ1-1,CASRAGNTEAFF,TGTGCCAGCCGAGCAGGGAACACTGAAGCTTTCTTT
.,TRBV7-5,.,TRBJ1-1,CARSPRTGDALNTEAFF,TGTGCCAGAAGCCCTCGGACAGGGGATGCGTTGAACACTGAAGCTTTCTTT
.,TRBV6-6,.,TRBJ1-5,CASSYSKQSNQPQHF,TGTGCCAGCAGTTACTCGAAACAGAGCAATCAGCCCCAGCATTTT
.,TRBV18,.,TRBJ2-5,CASSPPSTSETQYF,TGTGCCAGCTCACCACCTTCTACTTCGGAGACCCAGTACTTC
.,TRBV7-2,.,TRBJ1-3,CASSLVGSGTGNTIYF,TGTGCCAGCAGCTTAGTGGGTAGCGGCACTGGAAACACCATATATTTT
.,TRBV6-6,.,TRBJ2-7,CATNRVSSYEQYF,TGTGCCACCAACAGGGTTTCCTCCTACGAGCAGTACTTC
.,TRBV3-1/TRBV3-2,.,TRBJ1-3,CASSVGAGNTIYF,TGTGCCAGCAGCGTCGGAGCTGGAAACACCATATATTTT
.,TRBV27,TRBD1,TRBJ2-5,CASSLDRTKETQYF,TGTGCCAGCAGTTTGGACAGGACCAAAGAGACCCAGTACTTC
few,TRBV10-3,TRBD1,TRBJ1-2,CAISRGQGDYGYTF,TGTGCCATCAGTAGAGGACAGGGGGACTATGGCTACACCTTC
.,TRBV12-3/TRBV12-4,.,TRBJ1-2,CASSLATTYGYTF,TGTGCCAGCAGTCTCGCTACCACCTATGGCTACACCTTC
.,TRBV7-9,.,TRBJ2-2,CASTLALDTGELFF,TGTGCCAGCACCCTAGCTCTAGACACCGGGGAGCTGTTTTTT
.,TRBV10-3,TRBD1,TRBJ1-2,CAISRQGTANYGYTF,TGTGCCATCAGCCGACAGGGAACAGCTAACTATGGCTACACCTTC
.,TRBV3-1/TRBV3-2,.,TRBJ2-1,CASSQGDNEQFF,TGTGCCAGCAGCCAGGGAGACAATGAGCAGTTCTTC
.,TRBV12-3/TRBV12-4,TRBD2,TRBJ2-5,CASRASGQETQYF,TGTGCCAGCAGAGCTAGCGGGCAAGAGACCCAGTACTTC
.,TRBV6-5,TRBD1,TRBJ2-7,CASSKTGGSYEQYF,TGTGCCAGCAGTAAAACAGGGGGAAGCTACGAGCAGTACTTC
.,TRBV4-1,.,TRBJ2-3,CASSPVEGPDTQYF,TGCGCCAGCAGCCCAGTTGAGGGTCCAGATACGCAGTATTTT
.,TRBV3-1/TRBV3-2,TRBD1,TRBJ1-3,CASAPGQGGTIYF,TGTGCCAGCGCCCCGGGACAGGGCGGCACCATATATTTT
.,TRBV4-1,TRBD1,TRBJ2-3,CASSQVLPGQGLRSSTDTQYF,TGCGCCAGCAGCCAAGTCCTCCCGGGACAGGGGTTACGGTCTAGCACAGATACGCAGTATTTT
.,TRBV15,.,TRBJ1-5,CATSRDRLNQPQHF,TGTGCCACCAGCAGAGACAGACTCAATCAGCCCCAGCATTTT
.,TRBV6-1,TRBD1,TRBJ2-7,CASSDRGLGEQYF,TGTGCCAGCAGTGACAGGGGGTTGGGCGAGCAGTACTTC